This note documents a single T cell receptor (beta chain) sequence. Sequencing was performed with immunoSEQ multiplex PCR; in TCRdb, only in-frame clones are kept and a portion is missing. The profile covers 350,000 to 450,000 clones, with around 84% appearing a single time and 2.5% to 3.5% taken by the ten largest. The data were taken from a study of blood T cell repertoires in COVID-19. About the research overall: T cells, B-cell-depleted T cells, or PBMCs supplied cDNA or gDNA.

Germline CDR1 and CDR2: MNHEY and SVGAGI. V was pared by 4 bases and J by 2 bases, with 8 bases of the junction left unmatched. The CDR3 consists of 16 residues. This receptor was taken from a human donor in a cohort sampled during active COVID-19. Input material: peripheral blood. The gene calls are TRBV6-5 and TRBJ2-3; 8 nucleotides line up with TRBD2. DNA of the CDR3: TGTGCCAGCAGTTCCCCGGGTAGCGGGATCACAGATACGCAGTATTTT. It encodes CASSSPGSGITDTQYF.